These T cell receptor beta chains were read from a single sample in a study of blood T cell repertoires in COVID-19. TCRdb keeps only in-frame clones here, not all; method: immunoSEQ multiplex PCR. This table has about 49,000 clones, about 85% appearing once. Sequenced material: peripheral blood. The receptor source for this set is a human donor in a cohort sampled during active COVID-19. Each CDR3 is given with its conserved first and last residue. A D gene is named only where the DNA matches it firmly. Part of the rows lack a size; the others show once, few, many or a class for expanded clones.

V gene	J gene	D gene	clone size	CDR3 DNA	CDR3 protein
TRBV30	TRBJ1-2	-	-	TGTGCCTGGAGTGTCGTGGTCGGTGGGGCGCGTGGCTACACCTTC	CAWSVVVGGARGYTF
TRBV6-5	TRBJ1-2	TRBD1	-	TGTGCCAGCAGTTTGCCGGGACAGTCAACTAACTATGGCTACACCTTC	CASSLPGQSTNYGYTF
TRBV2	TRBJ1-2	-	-	TGTGCCAGCAGTCTCAAGACAGAGAACTATGGCTACACCTTC	CASSLKTENYGYTF
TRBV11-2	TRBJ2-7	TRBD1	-	TGTGCCAGCCACGGACAGGGTACGAGTGAGCAGTACTTC	CASHGQGTSEQYF
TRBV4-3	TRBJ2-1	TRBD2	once	TGCGCCAGCAGCCAAGATGTGGCTAGCGGGAGCTCCTACAATGAGCAGTTCTTC	CASSQDVASGSSYNEQFF
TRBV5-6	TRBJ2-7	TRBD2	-	TGTGCCAGCAGCCCCGTAGCGGGAGGAACAGACGAGCAGTACTTC	CASSPVAGGTDEQYF
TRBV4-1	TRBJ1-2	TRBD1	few	TGCGCCAGCAGCCTAACCGGGACAGGCTGGAACTATGGCTACACCTTC	CASSLTGTGWNYGYTF
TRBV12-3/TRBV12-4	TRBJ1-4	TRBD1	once	TGTGCCAGCAACCGGGACAGGGATGAAAAACTGTTTTTT	CASNRDRDEKLFF
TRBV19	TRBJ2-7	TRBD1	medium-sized	TGTGCCAGTACCCGGGACAGGGGGCGCGGCGAGCAGTACTTC	CASTRDRGRGEQYF
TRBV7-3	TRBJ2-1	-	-	TGTGCCAGCAGCTTAATCGGACTTCACAATGAGCAGTTCTTC	CASSLIGLHNEQFF
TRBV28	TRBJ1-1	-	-	TGTGCCAGCAGTGAGGTATCGGGACAAGGAGTGACTGAAGCTTTCTTT	CASSEVSGQGVTEAFF
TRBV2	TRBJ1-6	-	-	TGTGCCAGCAACGGAGGGGTCGGCGAGTCACCCCTCCACTTT	CASNGGVGESPLHF
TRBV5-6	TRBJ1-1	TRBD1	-	TGTGCCAGCAGCCTACCGGGACAGATGAACACTGAAGCTTTCTTT	CASSLPGQMNTEAFF
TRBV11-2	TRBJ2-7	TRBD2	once	TGTGCCAGCAGCTTAGGCCTAGCGGGAGAGCAGTACTTC	CASSLGLAGEQYF
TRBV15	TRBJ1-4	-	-	TGTGCCACCAGCAGACCTGGGGGGATCGAAAAACTGTTTTTT	CATSRPGGIEKLFF
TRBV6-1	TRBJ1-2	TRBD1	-	TGTGCCAGCAGTGAAGAACTGGGGACAGGCCCTATGAACTATGGCTACACCTTC	CASSEELGTGPMNYGYTF
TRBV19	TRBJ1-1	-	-	TGTGCCAGCACACGGACTCAGGCCACTGAAGCTTTCTTT	CASTRTQATEAFF
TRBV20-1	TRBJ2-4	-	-	TGCAGTGCTAGTGAGGAGAATCTAGCCAAAAACATTCAGTACTTC	CSASEENLAKNIQYF
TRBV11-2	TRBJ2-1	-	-	TGTGCCAGCAGCACCCGGGGGGCGGGTAGGGGGGCATCCTACAATGAGCAGTTCTTC	CASSTRGAGRGASYNEQFF
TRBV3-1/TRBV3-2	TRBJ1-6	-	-	TGTGCCAGCAGCCAAGCGAGGTCCAATTCACCCCTCCACTTT	CASSQARSNSPLHF
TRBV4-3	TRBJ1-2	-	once	TGCGCCAGCAGCCAAGATAGTGGCGACATATATGGCTACACCTTC	CASSQDSGDIYGYTF
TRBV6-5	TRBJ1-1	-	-	TGTGCCAGCAAACCCGGACACGAGAACACTGAAGCTTTCTTT	CASKPGHENTEAFF
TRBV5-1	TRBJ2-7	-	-	TGCGCCAGCAGCTTGGAGGCGAGGTACGAGCAGTACTTC	CASSLEARYEQYF
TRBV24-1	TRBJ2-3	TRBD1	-	TGTGCCACCAGTGGGGGACAGGGCCCAGATACGCAGTATTTT	CATSGGQGPDTQYF
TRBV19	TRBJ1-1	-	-	TGTGCCAGTAGAACGTGGCCAGGTTACTCGAACACTGAAGCTTTCTTT	CASRTWPGYSNTEAFF
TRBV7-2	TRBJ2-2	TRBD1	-	TGTGCCAGCAGCTCAGGTCAGAACAGGGGAACCGGGGAGCTGTTTTTT	CASSSGQNRGTGELFF
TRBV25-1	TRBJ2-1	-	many	TGTGCCAGCAGGAAGGGAGGTTACAATGAGCAGTTCTTC	CASRKGGYNEQFF
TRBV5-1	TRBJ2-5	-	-	TGCGCCAGCAGCCTATCGCCTAGGTCTCCCGAGACCCAGTACTTC	CASSLSPRSPETQYF
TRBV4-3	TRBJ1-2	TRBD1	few	TGCGCCAGCAGCCGGGACAGGTTTGGAGGCTACACCTTC	CASSRDRFGGYTF
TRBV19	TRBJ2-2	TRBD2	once	TGTGCCAGTAGTATAGAGGGACTAGCGGGGGGTTCGGCCACCGGGGAGCTGTTTTTT	CASSIEGLAGGSATGELFF
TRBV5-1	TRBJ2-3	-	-	TGCGCCAGCAGCTTGGCCAGTCTCTTTACGATGGGCCACTCAAGCACAGATACGCAGTATTTT	CASSLASLFTMGHSSTDTQYF
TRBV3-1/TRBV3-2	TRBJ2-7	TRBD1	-	TGTGCCAGCAGCCTCGGACAGGGTAGCCACGAGCAGTACTTC	CASSLGQGSHEQYF
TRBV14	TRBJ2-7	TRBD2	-	TGTGCCAGCAGCCAACTAGCGGGAGTGGGGGAGCAGTACTTC	CASSQLAGVGEQYF
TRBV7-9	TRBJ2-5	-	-	TGTGCCAGCAGCCGGAGAGGACAAGAGACCCAGTACTTC	CASSRRGQETQYF
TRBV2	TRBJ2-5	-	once	TGTGCCAGCGGGACATACCAAGAGACCCAGTACTTC	CASGTYQETQYF
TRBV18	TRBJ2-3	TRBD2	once	TGTGCCAGCTCACAGGACTGGGGGGGAGATACGCAGTATTTT	CASSQDWGGDTQYF
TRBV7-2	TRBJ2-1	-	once	TGTGCCAGCAGCTTAGGGACACGCTCCTACAATGAGCAGTTCTTC	CASSLGTRSYNEQFF
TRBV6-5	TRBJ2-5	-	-	TGTGCCAGCAGTTACTCGAGACAGGCCGCAGAGACCCAGTACTTC	CASSYSRQAAETQYF
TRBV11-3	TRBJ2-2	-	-	TGTGCCAGCAGCCGGGGGACTGATAACACCGGGGAGCTGTTTTTT	CASSRGTDNTGELFF
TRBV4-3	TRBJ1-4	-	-	TGCGCCAGCAGCCAAGGACGACGGGGTGAAAAACTGTTTTTT	CASSQGRRGEKLFF
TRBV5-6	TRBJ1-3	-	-	TGTGCCAGCAGCTTGGGGGCGCACGGAAACACCATATATTTT	CASSLGAHGNTIYF
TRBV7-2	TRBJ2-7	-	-	TGTGCCAGCAGCTTAAGTGCGGCAGTCTACGAGCAGTACTTC	CASSLSAAVYEQYF
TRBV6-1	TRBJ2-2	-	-	TGTGCCAGCAGTGAAGCGTTCAGAAACACCGGGGAGCTGTTTTTT	CASSEAFRNTGELFF
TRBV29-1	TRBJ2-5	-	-	TGCAGCGTTGAAGAAGGTGGGAAGGGAGCCCAGTACTTC	CSVEEGGKGAQYF
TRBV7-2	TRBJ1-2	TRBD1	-	TGTGCCAGCAGCCGCGACAGGGGATGGGATGGCTACACCTTC	CASSRDRGWDGYTF
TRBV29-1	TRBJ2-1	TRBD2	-	TGCAGCGTTGAAGGATCACTAGCGGGAGTCCCCTACAATGAGCAGTTCTTC	CSVEGSLAGVPYNEQFF
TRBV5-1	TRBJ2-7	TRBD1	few	TGCGCCAGCAGCTCCGGGACAGGGGCCGAGCAGTACTTC	CASSSGTGAEQYF
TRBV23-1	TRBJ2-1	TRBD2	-	TGCGCCAGCAGTCAATCGGCGGGAGGGCCTAAGAATGAGCAGTTCTTC	CASSQSAGGPKNEQFF
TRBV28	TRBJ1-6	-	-	TGTGCCAGCAGTTTATGGGGTCGACTGAATTCACCCCTCCACTTT	CASSLWGRLNSPLHF
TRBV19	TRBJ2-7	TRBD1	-	TGTGCCAGTAGTAAAAGGGGACAGAGAACTTCCTACGAGCAGTACTTC	CASSKRGQRTSYEQYF